Listed here is a single T cell receptor beta chain. Original handling: From reference gene primer amplification, estimates of nucleated cell counts were derived. The assay was immunoSEQ multiplex PCR, and TCRdb's table has in-frame clones only and misses some. D and trimming come from the DNA, and the V and J calls and clone size come from that table. Here the sample spans about 260,000 clones, about 90% being singletons. These data are taken from a study of blood T cell repertoires in COVID-19. Looking at the study overall: The United States, Italy and Spain were the sources of the acute and convalescent COVID-19 samples.

The germline V gene has CDR1 SGHTA and CDR2 FQGNSA. V gave up 0 bases and J gave up 1 base; unmatched junction bases: 5. The CDR3 length is 16 residues. The origin of this receptor is a woman aged 40 to 55 who had recovered from COVID-19. Sequencing was carried out using peripheral blood. The chain combines TRBV7-2 with TRBJ1-1, with 7 bases identical to TRBD1. The CDR3 spells CASSLAGTAKNTEAFF. The CDR3 DNA reads as TGTGCCAGCAGCTTAGCGGGGACAGCCAAGAACACTGAAGCTTTCTTT.